This T cell receptor (beta chain) was documented in a study of T-cell reconstitution after alpha-beta-depleted transplantation in children (dated by TCRdb to 2016 to 2017). General notes on the study: Using TCR repertoire profiling, the study quantitatively followed how T-cell immune reconstitution unfolded in children after TCRalphabeta/CD19-depleted allogeneic hematopoietic cell transplantation.

The treatment or condition label here, explained by the study, means: allogeneic hematopoietic cell transplantation with graft depleted of TCRalphabeta T cells and CD19 B cells. The children who served as transplant recipients had been given grafts of TCRalphabeta/CD19-depleted allogeneic hematopoietic cells. V is shortened by 3 bases, J by 4 bases, and the region joining them spans 13 bases. The CDR1 and CDR2 encoded by the germline V gene (reference sequence) are MNHEY and SMNVEV. The CDR3 numbers 14 residues from cysteine through phenylalanine. This entry keeps only the CDR3 DNA: 42 bases, framed from base 1. Library preparation was by PCR. The listed sequencing device is Illumina HiSeq 2500. TCR library preparation used molecular barcoding, with unique molecular identifiers applied to normalize quantification of the TCRbeta repertoire. Using fastp at Q25 and MiXCR, TCRdb reprocessed the public reads and kept productive beta chains. Rows with a matching CDR3 protein are joined into one entry that keeps the most common DNA and genes. This sample has hundreds of thousands of distinct CDR3 sequences in its table, and approximately 10% of those were observed once. Jointly, the top ten make up roughly a quarter of the sample.

The research as a whole found: Apparently early alphabetaT-cell count recovery about two months after transplant reportedly relied on only several hundred rapidly expanded clones derived from non-depleted graft cells. The high TCRbeta diversity at day 60 in some patients was ascribed to recipient T cells and intrathymic progenitors that had survived conditioning. Over the following months the frequencies of hyperexpanded clones went down, and after one year T-cell counts and TCRbeta diversity were mostly credited to newly produced T cells.

In its sample, this clonotype was seen many times. Its antigen is currently not known. No base-level quality is on record; no much larger clone is a single base apart. The source of this sequence is a male patient aged 2-15 years who had a stem cell transplant for chronic granulomatous disease, so the T cells may come from the graft donor. The source was peripheral blood, collected 180 days after TCRalphabeta/CD19-depleted stem cell transplant. The receptor chain draws on TRBV27 and TRBJ2-7, with the D gene too uncertain to name. The CDR3 amino acid sequence is: CASSFSRLGYEQYF. Read as DNA, the sequence is TGTGCCAGCAGTTTTTCCAGACTGGGATACGAGCAGTACTTC.